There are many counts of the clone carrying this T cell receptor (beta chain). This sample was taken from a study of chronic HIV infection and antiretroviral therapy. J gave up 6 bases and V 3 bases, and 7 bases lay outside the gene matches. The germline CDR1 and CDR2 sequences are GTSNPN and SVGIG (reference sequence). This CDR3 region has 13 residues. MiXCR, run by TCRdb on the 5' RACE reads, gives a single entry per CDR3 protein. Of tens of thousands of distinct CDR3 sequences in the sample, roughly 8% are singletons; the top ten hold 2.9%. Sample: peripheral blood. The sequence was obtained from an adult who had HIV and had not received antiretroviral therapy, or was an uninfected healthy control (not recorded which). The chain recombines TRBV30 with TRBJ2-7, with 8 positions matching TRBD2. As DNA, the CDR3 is TGTGCCTGGAGAGCGGGAGTATATTCCGAGCAGTACTTC. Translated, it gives CAWRAGVYSEQYF.